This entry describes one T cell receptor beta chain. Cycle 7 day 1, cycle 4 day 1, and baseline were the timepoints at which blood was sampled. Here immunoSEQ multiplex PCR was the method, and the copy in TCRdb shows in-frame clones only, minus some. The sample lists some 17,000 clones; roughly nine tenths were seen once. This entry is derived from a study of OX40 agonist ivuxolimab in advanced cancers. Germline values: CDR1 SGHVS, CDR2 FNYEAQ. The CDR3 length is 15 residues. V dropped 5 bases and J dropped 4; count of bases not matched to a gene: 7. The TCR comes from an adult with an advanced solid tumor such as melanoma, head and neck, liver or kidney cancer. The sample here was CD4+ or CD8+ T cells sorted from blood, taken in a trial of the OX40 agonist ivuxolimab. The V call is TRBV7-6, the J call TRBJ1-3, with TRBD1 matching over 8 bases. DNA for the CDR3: TGTGCCAGCAGCCCGGACAGGGCAAGCGGAAACACCATATATTTT. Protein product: CASSPDRASGNTIYF.